Shown below are 8 T cell receptor beta chains from a single sample sequenced in a study of PD-1 blockade in classical Hodgkin lymphoma (dated by TCRdb to 2018 to 2021). In light of the paper, this sample's time point label describes: cycle 4 day 1 (C4D1), after less than 7 weeks of nivolumab. Every trial patient had relapsed after autologous stem cell transplantation, and cohorts A, B and C differed in prior brentuximab vedotin exposure. CD4+ T cells were purified from thawed PBMCs by magnetic negative selection with a Miltenyi CD4+ T cell isolation kit. Library preparation employed the immunoSEQ multiplex PCR assay. Entries here come from immuneACCESS through TCRdb and include only in-frame sequences with V and J called. Some clones fail to appear in such tables; in the studies checked, an unresolved V gene covers under half of the shortfall, and the cause of the remainder is unknown. In all, the sample holds 5,000 to 7,500 clones, and about 89% of those were seen once. Around 1.6% of the sample is in the top ten clones.

The sample consisted of CD4+ T cells from blood, taken before the fourth cycle of nivolumab. The receptors derive from a human donor with classical Hodgkin lymphoma.

V gene TRBV7-2 combines with J gene TRBJ2-7, with TRBD1 matching 8 bases. CDR1 and CDR2 from the germline V gene are SGHTA and FQGNSA. The V and J ends lost 5 bases and 7 bases, in that order; junction bases with no gene match: 7. The CDR3 is made up of 13 amino acids. The CDR3 spells CASSQQGDREQYF. Here the CDR3 DNA reads TGTGCCAGCAGCCAACAGGGGGACAGGGAGCAGTACTTC.

This chain's CDR3 is CASSHVRRGSTDTQYF. DNA of the CDR3: TGTGCCAGCAGCCACGTCCGGCGGGGGAGCACAGATACGCAGTATTTT. The rearrangement joins TRBV4-2 to TRBJ2-3; 7 bases align to TRBD2. CDR1 LGHNA and CDR2 YNFKEQ come from the germline V gene. This CDR3 spans 16 amino acids. V lost 3 bases to trimming and J lost 0 bases; unmatched junction nucleotides: 6.

The chain recombines TRBV19 with TRBJ1-6, with 7 nucleotides matching TRBD1. V shed 6 bases and J 4 bases; nucleotides not matched to a gene: 6. There are 15 residues in the CDR3. CDR1 and CDR2 (germline): LNHDA, SQIVND (reference sequence). Here the CDR3 DNA reads TGTGCCAGTAGCGACCCGGGACAGTATAATTCACCCCTCCACTTT. Its protein is CASSDPGQYNSPLHF.

This chain uses TRBV4-2 with TRBJ2-2, with TRBD2 matching over 7 bases. This CDR3 is built from 15 residues. The J segment lost 10 bases and the V segment lost 0 bases, leaving 8 bases of the junction unmatched. Per the germline V gene, CDR1 is LGHNA and CDR2 is YNFKEQ. CDR3 sequence: CASSQETSLPVELFF. The CDR3 DNA is TGTGCCAGCAGCCAAGAGACTAGCCTCCCGGTGGAGCTGTTTTTT.

This clone was seen just once. This sequence joins TRBV2 and TRBJ2-1; TRBD1 is a possible D gene (6 bases). CDR3 size: 13 residues. The V end lost 5 bases, the J end lost 10 bases, and 15 bases lay between the germline ends. Germline V gene lookup returns CDR1 SNHLY and CDR2 FYNNEI. The DNA for the CDR3 is TGTGCCAGCAGTCGGCTGGGGGCAAGGGAGCAGTTCTTC. Translation gives CASSRLGAREQFF. Using reference TRBV2 and TRBJ2-1 for the parts outside the CDR3, the full variable domain is EPEVTQTPSHQVTQMGQEVILRCVPISNHLYFYWYRQILGQKVEFLVSFYNNEISEKSEIFDDQFSVERPDGSNFTLKIRSTKLEDSAMYFCASSRLGAREQFFGPGTRLTVL.

The chain couples TRBV19 to TRBJ1-4; 9 positions agree with TRBD1. Germline values: CDR1 LNHDA, CDR2 SQIVND (reference sequence). The trim removed 5 bases at V and 8 bases at J, leaving 6 bases unmatched. This CDR3 has 14 residues. The chain's CDR3 is CASSPGTGFEKLFF. The CDR3, as DNA: TGTGCCAGTAGTCCCGGGACAGGGTTCGAAAAACTGTTTTTT.

This clone was seen more than once but under ten times. The J gene is TRBJ1-1, the V gene TRBV11-2, with 7 bases that match TRBD1. V shed 3 bases, J shed 8 bases, and the junction held 12 bases outside the gene matches. CDR1 SGHAT and CDR2 FQNNGV come from the germline V gene. The CDR3 runs to 15 residues. CDR3 amino acids: CASSFYRGGSLEAFF. The CDR3 bases are TGTGCCAGCAGCTTCTACAGGGGTGGCTCCCTGGAAGCTTTCTTT.

The chain links TRBV19 to TRBJ2-4; tentative D call: TRBD1 (5 bases). There are 13 residues in the CDR3. Trimming removed 6 bases from V and 6 bases from J, with 12 bases in between. Per the germline V gene, CDR1 is LNHDA and CDR2 is SQIVND (reference sequence). The CDR3 loop is CASSQGPRNIQYF. The DNA of the CDR3 is TGTGCCAGTAGCCAGGGCCCACGAAACATTCAGTACTTC.